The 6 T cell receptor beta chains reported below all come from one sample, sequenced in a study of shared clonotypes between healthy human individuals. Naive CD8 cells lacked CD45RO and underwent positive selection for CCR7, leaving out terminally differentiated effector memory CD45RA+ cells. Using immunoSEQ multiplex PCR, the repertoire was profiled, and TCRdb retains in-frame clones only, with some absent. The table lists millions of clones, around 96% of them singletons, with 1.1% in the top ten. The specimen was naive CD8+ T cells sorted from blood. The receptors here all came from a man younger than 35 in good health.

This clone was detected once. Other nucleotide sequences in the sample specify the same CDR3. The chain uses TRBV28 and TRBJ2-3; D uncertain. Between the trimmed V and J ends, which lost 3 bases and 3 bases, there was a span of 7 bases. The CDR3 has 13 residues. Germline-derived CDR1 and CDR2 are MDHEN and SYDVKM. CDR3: CASSFRLTDTQYF. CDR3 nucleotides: TGTGCCAGCAGTTTCCGGCTAACAGATACGCAGTATTTT. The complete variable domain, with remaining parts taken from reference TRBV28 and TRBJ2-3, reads DVKVTQSSRYLVKRTGEKVFLECVQDMDHENMFWYRQDPGLGLRLIYFSYDVKMKEKGDIPEGYSVSREKKERFSLILESASTNQTSMYLCASSFRLTDTQYFGPGTRLTVL.

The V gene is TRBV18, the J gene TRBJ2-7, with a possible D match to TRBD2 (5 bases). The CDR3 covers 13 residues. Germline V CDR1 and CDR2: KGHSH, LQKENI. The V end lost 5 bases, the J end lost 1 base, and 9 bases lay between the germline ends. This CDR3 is CASSSTSSYEQYF. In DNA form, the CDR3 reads TGTGCCAGCTCATCAACTAGTTCCTACGAGCAGTACTTC.

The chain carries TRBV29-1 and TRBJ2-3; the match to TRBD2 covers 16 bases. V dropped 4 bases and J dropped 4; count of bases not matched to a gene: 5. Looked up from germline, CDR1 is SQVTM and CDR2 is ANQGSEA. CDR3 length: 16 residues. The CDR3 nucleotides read TGCAGCGTTGTGACCGGGACTAGCGGGAGGGCAGATACGCAGTATTTT. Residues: CSVVTGTSGRADTQYF.

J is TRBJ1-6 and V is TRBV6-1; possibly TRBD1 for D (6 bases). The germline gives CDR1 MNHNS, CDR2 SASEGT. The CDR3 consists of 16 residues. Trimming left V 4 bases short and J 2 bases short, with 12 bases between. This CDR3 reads CASSGPRQAYNSPLHF. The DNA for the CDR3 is TGTGCCAGCAGTGGACCAAGACAGGCCTATAATTCACCCCTCCACTTT.

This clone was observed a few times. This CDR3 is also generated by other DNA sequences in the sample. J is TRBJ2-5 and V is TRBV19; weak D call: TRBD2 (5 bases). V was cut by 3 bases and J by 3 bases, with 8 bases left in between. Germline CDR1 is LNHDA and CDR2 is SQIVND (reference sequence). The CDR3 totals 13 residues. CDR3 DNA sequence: TGTGCCAGTAGTATTGACGGGGAAGAGACCCAGTACTTC. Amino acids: CASSIDGEETQYF.

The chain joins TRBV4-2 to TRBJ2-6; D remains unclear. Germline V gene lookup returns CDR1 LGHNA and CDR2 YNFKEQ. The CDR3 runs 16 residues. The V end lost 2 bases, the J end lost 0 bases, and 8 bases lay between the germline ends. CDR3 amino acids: CASSQSESSGANVLTF. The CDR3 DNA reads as TGTGCCAGCAGCCAATCCGAGAGCTCTGGGGCCAACGTCCTGACTTTC.